This T cell receptor beta chain was retrieved from a study of blood T cells in healthy people across ages. As for the study in general: About one barcoded TCR beta cDNA was captured per two T cells. Findings and caveats of the study: Unknown CMV status may confound age-related changes in expanded clones. TCR beta diversity, measured per million T cells, fell in a roughly linear way with age.

CDR3 length equals 16 residues. Germline loops: CDR1 SGDLS, CDR2 YYNGEE. Germline trimming cut 2 bases from V and 8 bases from J; bases unmatched to any gene: 5. As concerns this clonotype: Its antigen remains unknown.

Using a J-beta primer mix together with a sample-barcoded 5' primer, a second PCR was run for 7 to 11 cycles. MiXCR, run by TCRdb on the 5' RACE reads, gives a single entry per CDR3 protein. The repertoire consists of about 1 million distinct CDR3 sequences, with 40% to 55% occurring once and the leading ten covering approximately 17%. The origin of this receptor is a woman aged 55-75 years in good health. The sample consisted of blood. The V call is TRBV9, the J call TRBJ2-1; TRBD2 matches 15 bases. The CDR3 spells CASSVVRTSGRDEQFF. In nucleotides, the CDR3 is TGTGCCAGCAGCGTGGTTCGGACTAGCGGGAGGGATGAGCAGTTCTTC.